The rows below give T cell receptor beta chains drawn from one sample of a study of blood T cell repertoires in COVID-19. Sequencing used immunoSEQ multiplex PCR; TCRdb keeps in-frame clones, though not all of them. Among approximately 280,000 clones, 90% were seen once, and the ten largest hold 1.7%. The sample consisted of PBMCs or T cells enriched from blood (not recorded which). These receptors were obtained from a woman younger than 35 with acute COVID-19. CDR3s leave out the opening cysteine and the closing phenylalanine or tryptophan. Each record gives: clone size, V gene, CDR3 protein. Part of the rows lack a size; the others show once, few, many or a class for expanded clones.

>NA|TRBV29-1
SAGDSVLSGANVLT
>once|TRBV6-5
ASRGQGYNQPQH
>NA|TRBV18
ASSPYTGMNTEAF
>NA|TRBV5-4
ASSKDSNYGYT
>once|TRBV2
ASKTYTTSGNPNEQF
>NA|TRBV5-4
ASSLGTSLYEQY
>NA|TRBV4-1
ASSLGTGVYEQY
>NA|TRBV6-1
ASSERLAGYNEQF
>NA|TRBV5-1
ASSRADSSYEQY
>NA|TRBV5-1
ASSLNREYEQY
>NA|TRBV11-2
ASSSLSGGPNYGYT
>NA|TRBV5-1
ASSTDRLTINEQF
>NA|TRBV15
ATSRDRSGRGSYGYT
>few|TRBV2
ASRREDIEQF
>NA|TRBV24-1
ATSGDRANEQY